Below, 23 T cell receptor beta chains from the same sample are listed, as sequenced in a study of blood T cell dynamics during melanoma immunotherapy. Time point indicated: week 3, after first cycle of checkpoint inhibitor. Assay used: immunoSEQ multiplex PCR; TCRdb lists only in-frame clones, some missing. The sample has some 14,000 clones, approximately 90% seen once. The sample in question was blood, obtained from a patient treated with checkpoint blockade. The source is a human donor with melanoma.

This clone occurred once. V and J are TRBV2 and TRBJ2-6, with D possibly TRBD1 on 5 matching bases. Trimming took 1 base from V and 4 from J, leaving 11 bases between them. Germline V gives CDR1 SNHLY, CDR2 FYNNEI. CDR3 size: 16 residues. CDR3 sequence: CASSEEARAGANVLTF. The CDR3 DNA follows: TGTGCCAGCAGTGAAGAGGCCAGGGCGGGGGCCAACGTCCTGACTTTC. The full variable domain, rest sourced from reference TRBV2 and TRBJ2-6, is EPEVTQTPSHQVTQMGQEVILRCVPISNHLYFYWYRQILGQKVEFLVSFYNNEISEKSEIFDDQFSVERPDGSNFTLKIRSTKLEDSAMYFCASSEEARAGANVLTFGAGSRLTVL.

This clone showed up just once. V usage is TRBV5-6 and J usage is TRBJ2-5, with no clear D. The V and J ends lost 4 bases and 5 bases respectively, with 9 bases between them. CDR3 length: 12 residues. Germline CDR1 and CDR2: SGHDT and YYEEEE. The CDR3 loop is CASSIRRETQYF. In DNA form, the CDR3 reads TGTGCCAGCAGCATTCGTCGGGAGACCCAGTACTTC.

By sample fraction, this clone is medium-sized. The chain combines TRBV18 with TRBJ1-6, with D unclear. V was trimmed by 2 bases and J by 0 bases, leaving 8 bases between them. The CDR3 has 16 residues. Germline V lookup: CDR1 KGHSH, CDR2 LQKENI. This CDR3 is CASSPSPDSYNSPLHF. In nucleotides, the CDR3 is TGTGCCAGCTCACCATCTCCGGACTCCTATAATTCACCCCTCCACTTT.

The chain links TRBV7-9 to TRBJ2-7, with a weak D call TRBD1 (5 bases). Germline V gene sequence: CDR1 SEHNR, CDR2 FQNEAQ (reference sequence). This CDR3 contains 14 residues. The V end lost 3 bases, the J end lost 6 bases, and 15 bases lay between the germline ends. CDR3 residues: CASSLGRVGGEQYF. The DNA for the CDR3 is TGTGCCAGCAGCTTGGGCAGGGTTGGTGGCGAGCAGTACTTC.

The J gene is TRBJ2-5, the V gene TRBV27; D is perhaps TRBD1 (6 bases). CDR1 is MNHEY and CDR2 is SMNVEV in the germline V gene (reference sequence). The CDR3 runs 14 residues. V was trimmed by 6 bases and J by 1 base, leaving 12 bases between them. The CDR3 DNA follows: TGTGCCAGCAGGCCGACAGGCCGCCAAGAGACCCAGTACTTC. Translated, it gives CASRPTGRQETQYF.

V is TRBV30 and J is TRBJ1-5, with 11 nucleotides matching TRBD1. The germline V gene encodes CDR1 GTSNPN and CDR2 SVGIG (reference sequence). The CDR3 loop spans 16 amino acids. Trimming took 0 bases from V and 7 from J; bases not matched to a gene: 8. The CDR3 spells CAWSVSVRDRGQPQHF. In DNA form, the CDR3 reads TGTGCCTGGAGTGTAAGTGTAAGGGACAGGGGGCAGCCCCAGCATTTT.

This CDR3 is CASSLDPGQGDYGYTF. DNA of the CDR3: TGCGCCAGCAGCCTGGATCCGGGACAGGGGGACTATGGCTACACCTTC. This chain connects TRBV5-1 to TRBJ1-2; 11 bases match TRBD1. V shed 4 bases and J 3 bases; nucleotides not matched to a gene: 8. Looked up from germline, CDR1 is SGHRS and CDR2 is YFSETQ. The CDR3 consists of 16 residues.

The rearrangement links TRBV5-1 to TRBJ2-3; 7 nucleotides agree with TRBD1. The germline V gene has CDR1 SGHRS and CDR2 YFSETQ. J lost 1 base, V lost 4 bases, and 12 bases had no gene match. This CDR3 comprises 17 residues. CDR3 loop: CASSLYFGTGGTDTQYF. CDR3 sequence (DNA): TGCGCCAGCAGCCTCTATTTCGGCACAGGGGGCACAGATACGCAGTATTTT.

V and J are TRBV28 and TRBJ1-5, with a possible D match to TRBD1 (5 bases). Per germline, CDR1 MDHEN and CDR2 SYDVKM. The CDR3 runs 13 residues. Trimming took off 6 bases at V and 9 bases at J, with 15 bases between the two ends. The CDR3 DNA sequence: TGTGCCAGCAGGGGGACGGAAAGAGTGCCCCAGCATTTT. It yields the protein CASRGTERVPQHF.

The chain couples TRBV4-2 to TRBJ2-1; 7 nucleotides match TRBD2. The CDR3 is 17 amino acids. Germline V CDR1 and CDR2: LGHNA, YNFKEQ. After removal of 4 bases from V and 6 bases from J, the junction contained 15 bases not matched to a gene. CDR3 in DNA: TGTGCCAGCAGCCCCAACTCTGGACTAGGGGATCGCAATGAGCAGTTCTTC. This sequence encodes CASSPNSGLGDRNEQFF.

The gene calls are TRBV6-6 and TRBJ2-3, with a weak D call TRBD1 (6 bases). Germline values: CDR1 MNHNY, CDR2 SVGAGI (reference sequence). This CDR3 comprises 16 residues. V lost 6 bases and J 6 bases, leaving 22 bases between the germline ends. The CDR3 sequence: CASRDGLGTGPDTQYF. The CDR3 DNA is TGTGCCAGCAGGGACGGGTTAGGAACAGGGCCCGATACGCAGTATTTT.

This chain connects TRBV19 to TRBJ1-1; 7 bases match TRBD1. The CDR3 covers 14 residues. V lost 6 bases and J lost 0; bases outside the gene matches: 4. CDR1 LNHDA and CDR2 SQIVND come from the germline V gene (reference sequence). The CDR3 DNA reads as TGTGCCAGTAGGATGGGACAGATGAACACTGAAGCTTTCTTT. This encodes CASRMGQMNTEAFF.

CDR3: CASSPQRGGHEQFF. The CDR3 DNA reads TGCGCCAGCAGCCCACAGCGGGGAGGGCATGAGCAGTTCTTC. The chain combines TRBV5-1 with TRBJ2-1; the match to TRBD2 covers 7 bases. The junction had 9 bases not matched to a gene; V was cut back by 4 bases and J by 8 bases. This CDR3 is built from 14 residues. Germline V gene lookup returns CDR1 SGHRS and CDR2 YFSETQ.

The chain combines TRBV7-2 with TRBJ1-5, with a possible D match to TRBD1 (5 bases). CDR1 and CDR2 (germline): SGHTA, FQGNSA. This CDR3 comprises 15 residues. V gave up 1 base and J gave up 2 bases, with 9 bases separating them. Here the CDR3 reads CASSLEQGGNQPQHF. CDR3 sequence (DNA): TGTGCCAGCAGCTTAGAGCAGGGTGGCAATCAGCCCCAGCATTTT.

The CDR3 sequence: CATSRDKGNQPQHF. In nucleotides, the CDR3 is TGTGCCACCAGCAGAGACAAAGGGAATCAGCCCCAGCATTTT. The chain joins TRBV15 to TRBJ1-5; unclear D gene. Germline-derived CDR1 and CDR2 are LNHNV and YYDKDF (reference sequence). V was trimmed by 0 bases and J by 4 bases, leaving 7 bases between them. The CDR3 has 14 residues.

The chain has TRBV5-6 and TRBJ1-1, with D tentatively TRBD1 (5 bases). Trimming removed 3 bases from V and 3 bases from J, with 21 bases in between. CDR3 length: 17 amino acids. The germline V gene encodes CDR1 SGHDT and CDR2 YYEEEE. This CDR3 is CASSSRAVTRSDTEAFF. The CDR3 DNA is TGTGCCAGCAGCTCCAGGGCAGTCACGAGGTCGGACACTGAAGCTTTCTTT.

This chain joins TRBV5-1 and TRBJ2-1; D may be TRBD1 (5 bases). The CDR3 is 17 residues long. CDR1 is SGHRS and CDR2 is YFSETQ in the germline V gene. Trimming pared 0 bases from V and 5 bases from J, leaving 18 bases between. DNA for the CDR3: TGCGCCAGCAGCTTGGCCCCCACAGGCATAGGGGACAATGAGCAGTTCTTC. Translated, it gives CASSLAPTGIGDNEQFF.

The chain carries TRBV9 and TRBJ2-7, with 10 positions matching TRBD2. V was pared by 6 bases and J by 3 bases, with 12 bases of the junction left unmatched. This CDR3 spans 16 amino acids. Germline values: CDR1 SGDLS, CDR2 YYNGEE. CDR3 in amino acids: CASTRAPGLADYEQYF. In DNA, the CDR3 is TGTGCCAGCACGCGAGCCCCCGGACTAGCGGACTACGAGCAGTACTTC. Together with reference TRBV9 and TRBJ2-7, the CDR3 gives the full variable domain: DSGVTQTPKHLITATGQRVTLRCSPRSGDLSVYWYQQSLDQGLQFLIQYYNGEERAKGNILERFSAQQFPDLHSELNLSSLELGDSALYFCASTRAPGLADYEQYFGPGTRLTVT.

The chain carries TRBV18 and TRBJ1-5; 8 bases are a match to TRBD1. The V and J ends lost 6 bases and 1 base, in that order; junction bases with no gene match: 23. The V gene's germline CDR1 is KGHSH and CDR2 LQKENI. The CDR3 has 21 amino acids. CDR3 nucleotides: TGTGCCAGCTCGTCTACTCACGTTCTCATCAGGGGGCGAGAAAGCAATCAGCCCCAGCATTTT. Its protein is CASSSTHVLIRGRESNQPQHF.

This chain links TRBV5-1 with TRBJ1-4; D might be TRBD1 (5 bases). Germline CDR1 SGHRS, CDR2 YFSETQ. CDR3 length: 15 amino acids. V lost 4 bases and J lost 8, with 18 bases in between. As DNA, the CDR3 is TGCGCCAGCAGCGAAACGGGGAGGGGTGGCGAAAAACTGTTTTTT. As protein: CASSETGRGGEKLFF.

The chain joins TRBV18 to TRBJ1-4; 7 nucleotides agree with TRBD1. This CDR3 region has 16 residues. V shed 2 bases and J 4 bases; nucleotides not matched to a gene: 7. CDR1 is KGHSH and CDR2 is LQKENI in the germline V gene. Written as DNA, the CDR3 is TGTGCCAGCTCACCAGGGACAGCTAATAATAATGAAAAACTGTTTTTT. This gives the protein CASSPGTANNNEKLFF.

This chain connects TRBV5-8 to TRBJ2-5; 9 bases match TRBD1. The length of the CDR3 is 14 residues. Germline CDR1 is SGHTS and CDR2 is YDEGEE. Unmatched junction bases numbered 7, after V lost 5 bases and J lost 5 bases. As DNA, the CDR3 is TGTGCCAGCAGTTACGGGACAGGGACGGAGACCCAGTACTTC. Residues: CASSYGTGTETQYF. The full variable domain, with the rest looked up from reference TRBV5-8 and TRBJ2-5, is EAGVTQSPTHLIKTRGQQATLRCSPISGHTSVYWYQQALGLGLQFLLWYDEGEERNRGNFPPRFSGRQFPNYSSELNVNALELEDSALYLCASSYGTGTETQYFGPGTRLLVL.

CDR3: CASSFQAGGPGNEQFF. As DNA, the CDR3 is TGCGCCAGCAGCTTCCAAGCGGGAGGGCCAGGGAATGAGCAGTTCTTC. This chain connects TRBV5-1 to TRBJ2-1; 10 bases match TRBD2. This CDR3 has 16 amino acids. V lost 2 bases to trimming and J lost 7 bases; unmatched junction nucleotides: 9. The germline V gene has CDR1 SGHRS and CDR2 YFSETQ.